Shown below are 24 T cell receptor beta chains from a single sample sequenced in a study of PD-L1 blockade in urothelial cancer. Time point meaning: peripheral blood 6 weeks after treatment start. Generated by immunoSEQ multiplex PCR, the TCRdb table keeps only in-frame clones and is missing some. This sample has roughly 120,000 clones, with around 88% found just once. The input for sequencing was PBMCs, taken around atezolizumab (anti-PD-L1) treatment. These receptors were collected from a man aged 55 to 70 with urothelial cancer.

The chain employs TRBV2 and TRBJ2-7; 8 bases agree with TRBD2. This CDR3 is 15 amino acids long. J was trimmed by 6 bases and V by 6 bases; bases with no gene match: 13. The germline CDR1 and CDR2 sequences are SNHLY and FYNNEI. The DNA of the CDR3 is TGTGCCAGCAGAGATTCCGGGACTAGTGTTCGCGAGCAGTACTTC. This encodes CASRDSGTSVREQYF. The full variable domain, its missing parts supplied by reference TRBV2 and TRBJ2-7, is EPEVTQTPSHQVTQMGQEVILRCVPISNHLYFYWYRQILGQKVEFLVSFYNNEISEKSEIFDDQFSVERPDGSNFTLKIRSTKLEDSAMYFCASRDSGTSVREQYFGPGTRLTVT.

The chain is built from TRBV27 and TRBJ2-3, with D perhaps matching TRBD2 (5 bases). The germline V and J ends were trimmed by 2 bases and 5 bases, with 20 bases remaining between them. This CDR3 comprises 17 residues. Germline V gives CDR1 MNHEY, CDR2 SMNVEV (reference sequence). Here the CDR3 DNA reads TGTGCCAGCAGTTTACAAGGAGGCCGGAGGATAAAAGATACGCAGTATTTT. Protein product: CASSLQGGRRIKDTQYF.

The gene calls are TRBV14 and TRBJ2-4; D perhaps matches TRBD1 (5 bases). Trimming cost V 0 bases and J 7 bases, with 13 bases left between them. The CDR3 length is 15 residues. Germline V gene data show CDR1 as SGHDN and CDR2 as FVKESK. CDR3 sequence: CASSQDLGHANIQYF. Written as DNA, the CDR3 is TGTGCCAGCAGCCAAGATCTAGGACATGCGAACATTCAGTACTTC.

The chain combines TRBV7-9 with TRBJ2-7, with 11 bases aligning to TRBD2. Germline V gene data show CDR1 as SEHNR and CDR2 as FQNEAQ (reference sequence). V trimming: 5 bases; J trimming: 12 bases; junction bases outside the gene matches: 12. The CDR3 runs to 14 residues. The CDR3 DNA sequence: TGTGCCAGCAGCACCGGAGTAGCGGGAGGGCACCCGTACTTC. Translation gives CASSTGVAGGHPYF.

This chain joins TRBV5-4 and TRBJ1-2, with D perhaps matching TRBD1 (6 bases). The CDR3 length is 12 residues. Germline V lookup: CDR1 SGHNT, CDR2 YYREEE (reference sequence). V was cut by 2 bases and J by 7 bases, with 9 bases left in between. The CDR3 here is CASSLTGLGYTF. CDR3 in DNA: TGTGCCAGCAGCTTAACAGGGCTTGGCTACACCTTC.

This rearrangement joins TRBV19 to TRBJ2-7; possible D gene TRBD1, 5 bases. This CDR3 has 12 residues. Germline V gene lookup returns CDR1 LNHDA and CDR2 SQIVND (reference sequence). V was clipped by 3 bases and J by 6 bases, with 9 bases between them. In DNA form, the CDR3 reads TGTGCCAGTAGTATCGCAGGGTCCGAGCAGTACTTC. Protein sequence: CASSIAGSEQYF.

This chain connects TRBV10-3 to TRBJ2-3, with 11 bases that match TRBD1. Trimming at V came to 11 bases and at J to 4 bases, leaving 14 bases not matched to a gene. CDR3 length: 16 residues. Germline V gene lookup returns CDR1 ENHRY and CDR2 SYGVKD. CDR3 protein: CALGDRGLVKPDTQYF. CDR3 bases: TGTGCCCTCGGGGACAGGGGGTTAGTTAAGCCAGATACGCAGTATTTT.

The chain joins TRBV9 to TRBJ2-2; 12 nucleotides match TRBD1. The V segment lost 2 bases and the J segment 4 bases; nucleotides outside the gene matches: 9. Germline lookup yields CDR1 SGDLS and CDR2 YYNGEE. CDR3 length: 18 amino acids. The CDR3 spells CASSVLPGQGAGTGELFF. The CDR3 DNA reads as TGTGCCAGCAGCGTTTTACCGGGACAGGGGGCGGGCACCGGGGAGCTGTTTTTT.

The gene calls are TRBV27 and TRBJ2-2, with D unresolved. This CDR3 spans 14 amino acids. The V end was cut by 3 bases, the J end by 1 base, with 6 bases between. The V gene's germline CDR1 is MNHEY and CDR2 SMNVEV (reference sequence). The CDR3 spells CASSFLLNTGELFF. CDR3 in DNA: TGTGCCAGCAGTTTTCTACTGAACACCGGGGAGCTGTTTTTT.

The chain joins TRBV28 to TRBJ2-3; 7 positions agree with TRBD1. J was trimmed by 3 bases and V by 1 base; bases with no gene match: 4. Per the germline V gene, CDR1 is MDHEN and CDR2 is SYDVKM. This CDR3 comprises 15 residues. CDR3 nucleotide sequence: TGTGCCAGCAGTTTATACAGGGGAAGGACAGATACGCAGTATTTT. This encodes CASSLYRGRTDTQYF.

This chain connects TRBV7-2 to TRBJ2-5; tentatively, D is TRBD1 (5 bases). The CDR3 spans 11 residues. The germline gives CDR1 SGHTA, CDR2 FQGNSA. In nucleotides, the CDR3 is TGTGGGCAGGGATACGATGAGACCCAGTACTTC. Translated: CGQGYDETQYF. Full variable domain (outside the CDR3, taken from reference TRBV7-2 and TRBJ2-5): GAGVSQSPSNKVTEKGKDVELRCDPISGHTALYWYRQSLGQGLEFLIYFQGNSAPDKSGLPSDRFSAERTGGSVSTLTIQRTQQEDSAVYLCGQGYDETQYFGPGTRLLVL.

J is TRBJ1-5 and V is TRBV28; D not certain. CDR1 MDHEN and CDR2 SYDVKM come from the germline V gene. The V end lost 5 bases, the J end lost 1 base, and 15 bases lay between the germline ends. The CDR3 is 16 residues long. CDR3 nucleotide sequence: TGTGCCAGCAGTCAGAGAGGGCCGATAAGCAATCAGCCCCAGCATTTT. Protein product: CASSQRGPISNQPQHF.

The chain uses TRBV29-1 and TRBJ1-1; 9 positions agree with TRBD1. The CDR3 runs 14 residues. Trimming cost V 6 bases and J 0 bases; bases outside gene matches: 5. Germline V gives CDR1 SQVTM, CDR2 ANQGSEA. CDR3 sequence reads: CSVQGTGMNTEAFF. For the CDR3, the DNA is TGCAGCGTCCAAGGGACAGGGATGAACACTGAAGCTTTCTTT.

This clone has a handful of counts. This sequence joins TRBV7-2 and TRBJ2-6; maybe TRBD1 (5 bases). The CDR3 is 15 residues long. V dropped 5 bases and J dropped 0 bases, with 8 bases sitting between them. CDR1 and CDR2 (germline): SGHTA, FQGNSA. In DNA form, the CDR3 reads TGTGCCAGCAGCCACAGGTTCTCTGGGGCCAACGTCCTGACTTTC. This codes for CASSHRFSGANVLTF.

The chain employs TRBV7-9 and TRBJ2-1; 8 bases align to TRBD2. Looked up from germline, CDR1 is SEHNR and CDR2 is FQNEAQ (reference sequence). Trimming at V came to 1 base and at J to 8 bases, leaving 13 bases not matched to a gene. This CDR3 is built from 17 residues. CDR3 region: CASSLDSAGGARDEQFF. The DNA of the CDR3 is TGTGCCAGCAGCTTAGACTCCGCCGGGGGGGCCAGGGATGAGCAGTTCTTC.

The gene calls are TRBV28 and TRBJ2-3, with TRBD2 matching 9 bases. The germline gives CDR1 MDHEN, CDR2 SYDVKM. Trimming cost V 3 bases and J 1 base; bases outside gene matches: 8. This CDR3 spans 17 amino acids. CDR3 coding DNA: TGTGCCAGCAGTTTGTTAGCGCTAGCGGGACGCACAGATACGCAGTATTTT. This sequence encodes CASSLLALAGRTDTQYF. Based on the CDR3 plus reference TRBV28 and TRBJ2-3, the full variable domain is DVKVTQSSRYLVKRTGEKVFLECVQDMDHENMFWYRQDPGLGLRLIYFSYDVKMKEKGDIPEGYSVSREKKERFSLILESASTNQTSMYLCASSLLALAGRTDTQYFGPGTRLTVL.

The V gene is TRBV5-4, the J gene TRBJ2-7; D is perhaps TRBD1 (7 bases). This CDR3 has 14 residues. V lost 4 bases, J lost 2 bases, and 13 bases lay in between. Germline V gene lookup returns CDR1 SGHNT and CDR2 YYREEE (reference sequence). The CDR3 sequence is CASSADREAYEQYF. CDR3 nucleotides: TGTGCCAGCAGCGCCGACAGGGAGGCCTACGAGCAGTACTTC.

The chain combines TRBV6-5 with TRBJ1-5, with D possibly matching TRBD1 (6 bases). Germline loops: CDR1 MNHEY, CDR2 SVGAGI. The CDR3 is 14 residues long. V lost 6 bases to trimming and J lost 2 bases, with 11 bases between them. The CDR3 DNA reads TGTGCCAGCAGGCTTCGGACAGGCAATCAGCCCCAGCATTTT. This encodes CASRLRTGNQPQHF.

This rearrangement joins TRBV10-2 to TRBJ2-5; D might be TRBD1 (5 bases). This CDR3 contains 13 residues. Trimming removed 4 bases at V and 4 bases at J, with 10 bases between. Germline CDR1 reads WSHSY; CDR2 reads SAAADI. The CDR3 DNA follows: TGCGCCAGCAGTGTCCAGGGTGTAGAGACCCAGTACTTC. It specifies CASSVQGVETQYF.

This chain uses TRBV5-1 with TRBJ2-7, with D unclear. In germline, CDR1 is SGHRS, CDR2 YFSETQ. The V gene lost 0 bases and the J gene lost 3 bases, with 7 bases spanning the gap. The CDR3 is 13 residues long. The CDR3 loop is CASSLDFRYEQYF. In DNA form, the CDR3 reads TGCGCCAGCAGCTTGGACTTCCGCTACGAGCAGTACTTC.

The J gene is TRBJ2-7, the V gene TRBV10-1; 9 bases align to TRBD1. With 5 bases clipped from V and 2 bases from J, the junction kept 1 base outside the gene matches. Germline V gene lookup returns CDR1 WNHNN and CDR2 SYGVQD (reference sequence). This CDR3 comprises 13 residues. The CDR3 loop reads CASSRDRAYEQYF. DNA for the CDR3: TGCGCCAGCAGTAGGGACAGGGCCTACGAGCAGTACTTC.

The rearrangement links TRBV4-2 to TRBJ2-7; the D is unclear. CDR1 LGHNA and CDR2 YNFKEQ come from the germline V gene. This CDR3 comprises 15 residues. Trimming shortened V by 4 bases and J by 0 bases, and 13 bases separated the two germline ends. The CDR3 sequence: CASSPEASVSYEQYF. Here the CDR3 DNA reads TGTGCCAGCAGCCCCGAGGCGAGCGTCTCCTACGAGCAGTACTTC.

The chain uses TRBV6-5 and TRBJ1-1; no definite D call. There are 13 residues in the CDR3. Trimming took 0 bases from V and 8 from J, leaving 10 bases between them. Germline V gene data show CDR1 as MNHEY and CDR2 as SVGAGI. For the CDR3, the DNA is TGTGCCAGCAGTTACTCGCGTGGGAGCGAAGCTTTCTTT. Translating gives CASSYSRGSEAFF.

The J gene is TRBJ2-2, the V gene TRBV7-2; TRBD1 might be the D (6 bases). This CDR3 comprises 15 residues. Trimming took 7 bases from V and 7 from J, leaving 19 bases between them. CDR1 and CDR2 from the germline V gene are SGHTA and FQGNSA. The CDR3 DNA is TGTGCCAGCACTCGCTCGGCCCAGGGGAGCGGGGAGCTGTTTTTT. Residues: CASTRSAQGSGELFF.